At least ten counts were recorded for the clone carrying this T cell receptor beta chain. This sample is part of a study of Graves' ophthalmopathy and Graves' hyperthyroidism. Trimming cost V 6 bases and J 3 bases, with 18 bases left between them. CDR3 length equals 16 residues. RNA served as the template for amplifying TCR beta CDR3 regions. In the first round, RT-PCR was carried out with HTBI primers, and a multiplex PCR formed the second round. MiXCR, applied by TCRdb to the multiplex PCR reads, yields one record per CDR3 protein. The table has about 400,000 distinct CDR3 sequences, 15% to 20% seen once; the top ten hold roughly 1.5%.

This chain connects TRBV12-3 or TRBV12-4 to TRBJ1-5, with TRBD1 as a possible D gene (5 bases). The TCR sequence derives from a woman in her late teens or twenties with Graves' ophthalmopathy. The specimen was peripheral blood. The CDR3 nucleotides read TGTGCCAGCAGGAACGAACTTAACAGGAACAATCAGCCCCAGCATTTT. As protein: CASRNELNRNNQPQHF.